The 25 T cell receptor beta chains presented below share a single source sample, sequenced in a study of glioma-infiltrating T cells (dated by TCRdb to the mid-2010s). The sequencer listed for this sample is Illumina MiSeq. TCR alpha and beta CDR3 regions were amplified with the iRepertoire nested amplicon-rescue multiplex PCR (arm-PCR) platform from RNA. In TCRdb, the public reads were trimmed at Q25 with fastp and aligned with MiXCR, with productive beta chains retained. A single entry per CDR3 protein holds the most common genes and DNA from its merged rows. The sample yields around 190,000 distinct CDR3 sequences; approximately 30% were counted once. 20% to 25% of the sample rests with the top ten. Sequencing was performed on glioma tissue, nonneoplastic brain tissue, or PBMCs (not recorded which). These receptors all stem from a human donor with low-grade glioma or glioblastoma, undergoing nonglioma brain surgery, or in good health (not recorded which).

This clonotype was found many times. The chain recombines TRBV28 with TRBJ1-6; tentative D call: TRBD1 (6 bases). V lost 3 bases and J lost 8, with 17 bases in between. The CDR3 has 16 residues. The germline gives CDR1 MDHEN, CDR2 SYDVKM. The CDR3 region has the DNA TGTGCCAGCAGTTTCGTACAGGGTGGTGGGGATTCACCCCTCCACTTT. It is translated as CASSFVQGGGDSPLHF.

About this clonotype: A clone one base away is much larger, so this may be a read error. V usage is TRBV7-2 and J usage is TRBJ1-2, with a weak D call TRBD1 (6 bases). CDR1 and CDR2 (germline): SGHTA, FQGNSA. The CDR3 is made up of 15 amino acids. V was cut by 8 bases and J by 10 bases, with 26 bases left in between. CDR3 bases: TGTGCCAGCCATTGGGACTGGGGGGGGGCAGGTGACTACACCTTC. It translates to CASHWDWGGAGDYTF.

This clonotype was counted many times. V gene TRBV7-2 combines with J gene TRBJ2-7; no reliable D call. The germline gives CDR1 SGHTA, CDR2 FQGNSA. V was clipped by 0 bases and J by 3 bases, with 12 bases between them. The CDR3 has 15 residues. CDR3 sequence reads: CASSLAQGSYYEQYF. CDR3 nucleotides: TGTGCCAGCAGCTTAGCACAAGGGTCTTACTACGAGCAGTACTTC.

This clonotype was detected ten times or more. The chain links TRBV7-8 to TRBJ2-7; 7 nucleotides line up with TRBD2. J gave up 9 bases and V 5 bases, and 16 bases lay outside the gene matches. The CDR3 runs to 15 residues. Germline V gene sequence: CDR1 SGHVS, CDR2 FQNEAQ. The CDR3 DNA is TGTGCCAGCAGCCTATGGAGGAGCGGGACCTCCGGGCAGTACTTC. Its translation is CASSLWRSGTSGQYF.

The V call is TRBV7-2, the J call TRBJ2-3, with D perhaps TRBD1 (6 bases). Germline V CDR1 and CDR2: SGHTA, FQGNSA. The V end lost 11 bases, the J end lost 8 bases, and 20 bases lay between the germline ends. The CDR3 length is 13 residues. CDR3 nucleotides: TGTGCCGTAGAAAAGACAGGTGGAGGTACGCAGTATTTT. Its protein product is CAVEKTGGGTQYF.

This clonotype was seen repeatedly, ten times or more. The rearrangement joins TRBV4-2 to TRBJ1-6; the match to TRBD1 covers 7 bases. Germline V lookup: CDR1 LGHNA, CDR2 YNFKEQ. V shed 4 bases, J shed 7 bases, and the junction held 7 bases outside the gene matches. CDR3 size: 15 residues. The CDR3 nucleotides are TGTGCCAGCAGCCCAGCGGGAGGGGGCAATTCACCCCTCCACTTT. Amino acid sequence: CASSPAGGGNSPLHF.

The table lists this clonotype with many counts. The gene calls are TRBV6-1 and TRBJ2-7; TRBD1 matches 9 bases. Trimming cost V 7 bases and J 1 base; bases outside gene matches: 8. Germline CDR1 reads MNHNS; CDR2 reads SASEGT. The CDR3 sequence is 15 residues long. This CDR3 reads CASTRGQGPSYEQYF. The CDR3 DNA sequence: TGTGCCAGCACCCGAGGACAGGGGCCTTCCTACGAGCAGTACTTC.

In this sample, this clonotype turned up many times. V usage is TRBV12-3 or TRBV12-4 and J usage is TRBJ2-1; 10 bases are shared with TRBD1. This CDR3 contains 15 residues. V shed 6 bases, J shed 8 bases, and the junction held 10 bases outside the gene matches. The CDR3 DNA reads TGTGCCAGCAGCCCGGGACAGGGGAAGGCCGATGAGCAGTTCTTC. Translation gives CASSPGQGKADEQFF.

The chain employs TRBV7-6 and TRBJ2-2; 9 bases are shared with TRBD2. V dropped 8 bases and J dropped 1; count of bases not matched to a gene: 8. The CDR3 is 16 amino acids. CDR1 and CDR2 from the germline V gene are SGHVS and FNYEAQ. CDR3: CASEPIAGENTGELFF. CDR3 nucleotide sequence: TGTGCCAGCGAACCAATAGCGGGAGAGAACACCGGGGAGCTGTTTTTT. Full variable domain (outside the CDR3, taken from reference TRBV7-6 and TRBJ2-2): GAGVSQSPRYKVTKRGQDVALRCDPISGHVSLYWYRQALGQGPEFLTYFNYEAQQDKSGLPNDRFSAERPEGSISTLTIQRTEQRDSAMYRCASEPIAGENTGELFFGEGSRLTVL.

The table lists this clonotype with many counts. The gene calls are TRBV6-5 and TRBJ2-7; 7 bases are a match to TRBD1. Germline V gene sequence: CDR1 MNHEY, CDR2 SVGAGI. With 0 bases clipped from V and 11 bases from J, the junction kept 10 bases outside the gene matches. CDR3 length: 14 residues. CDR3 loop: CASSYSPDRVNEYF. The CDR3 DNA is TGTGCCAGCAGTTACTCCCCCGACAGGGTTAACGAGTACTTC.

A word on this clonotype: The junction and the germline gene differ at one end; a read error may be behind it. The chain is built from TRBV27 and TRBJ2-7; 10 nucleotides align to TRBD1. Germline V gene data show CDR1 as MNHEY and CDR2 as SMNVEV (reference sequence). This CDR3 is built from 14 residues. The CDR3 region is CVSSLGTGEYEQYF. The CDR3 region has the DNA TGTGTCAGCAGTTTAGGGACAGGGGAATACGAGCAGTACTTC.

This clonotype was seen at least ten times. The V and J genes are TRBV20-1 and TRBJ2-1, with a tentative D call TRBD2 (5 bases). This CDR3 contains 10 residues. Germline CDR1 is DFQATT and CDR2 is SNEGSKA (reference sequence). V lost 6 bases and J 9 bases, leaving 9 bases between the germline ends. The CDR3 reads CSARLFEQFF. CDR3 DNA: TGCAGTGCCCGACTATTTGAGCAGTTCTTC.

This chain links TRBV2 with TRBJ2-5; D is perhaps TRBD1 (5 bases). The V gene's germline CDR1 is SNHLY and CDR2 FYNNEI. V was trimmed by 7 bases and J by 3 bases, leaving 15 bases between them. There are 14 residues in the CDR3. The CDR3 loop reads CASKGRTVEETQYF. The CDR3 DNA sequence: TGTGCCAGCAAGGGGCGGACCGTGGAAGAGACCCAGTACTTC.

The genes are TRBV12-3 or TRBV12-4 and TRBJ2-2; D perhaps matches TRBD2 (5 bases). Trimming removed 6 bases from V and 9 bases from J, with 14 bases in between. The CDR3 has 13 amino acids. CDR3 sequence reads: CASSPDGVRELFF. CDR3 nucleotides: TGTGCCAGCAGCCCTGACGGGGTTCGGGAGCTGTTTTTT.

This clonotype has just a few counts. The V call is TRBV5-1, the J call TRBJ2-7; a weak D match, TRBD2 (6 bases). V was cut by 0 bases and J by 7 bases, with 17 bases left in between. The CDR3 is made up of 15 amino acids. Germline V gives CDR1 SGHRS, CDR2 YFSETQ. The CDR3 is CASSLGGTPNEEQYF. The CDR3 DNA reads TGCGCCAGCAGCTTGGGTGGGACTCCTAACGAGGAGCAGTACTTC.

This clonotype was recorded many times. This chain links TRBV28 with TRBJ1-2; maybe TRBD1 (6 bases). In germline, CDR1 is MDHEN, CDR2 SYDVKM. This CDR3 has 13 amino acids. With 2 bases removed from V and 7 bases from J, the gap between germline ends came to 11 bases. CDR3 amino acids: CASSLRGGGGYTF. The CDR3 DNA follows: TGTGCCAGCAGTTTAAGAGGGGGAGGTGGCTACACCTTC.

The rearrangement uses TRBV15 and TRBJ2-5, with 9 bases matching TRBD1. J gave up 5 bases and V 1 base, and 5 bases lay outside the gene matches. CDR3 size: 15 residues. Germline V CDR1 and CDR2: LNHNV, YYDKDF (reference sequence). The CDR3 spells CATSRGQGEQETQYF. The CDR3, as DNA: TGTGCCACCAGCAGAGGACAGGGGGAGCAGGAGACCCAGTACTTC.

This chain connects TRBV12-3 or TRBV12-4 to TRBJ2-6; no definite D call. Between the trimmed V and J ends, which lost 2 bases and 2 bases, there was a span of 7 bases. The CDR3 covers 15 residues. In DNA form, the CDR3 reads TGTGCCAGCAGTTTACGAAGCCCTGGGGCCAACGTCCTGACTTTC. This codes for CASSLRSPGANVLTF.

Points on this clonotype: A read error may account for a junction end that differs from germline. V is TRBV28 and J is TRBJ2-6, with D tentatively TRBD1 (5 bases). CDR1 and CDR2 (germline): MDHEN, SYDVKM. The CDR3 contains 15 residues. This CDR3 reads CASSLVGSGANALTF. The CDR3 coding sequence is TGTGCCAGCAGTTTAGTCGGCTCTGGGGCCAACGCCCTGACTTTC.

This clonotype was counted only a few times. The chain joins TRBV7-3 to TRBJ2-2; D remains ambiguous. Germline V gene sequence: CDR1 SGHTA, CDR2 FQGTGA. Between the trimmed V and J ends, which lost 2 bases and 11 bases, there was a span of 12 bases. This CDR3 contains 13 residues. This chain's CDR3 is CASSLYNLGELFF. DNA of the CDR3: TGTGCCAGCAGCTTATATAATTTAGGAGAGCTGTTTTTT.

The CDR3 loop reads CSAREGGFGGYTF. The CDR3 DNA reads TGCAGTGCTAGAGAGGGGGGGTTCGGTGGCTACACCTTC. The chain joins TRBV20-1 to TRBJ1-2, with D tentatively TRBD1 (5 bases). Germline V gene sequence: CDR1 DFQATT, CDR2 SNEGSKA (reference sequence). Trimming stripped 0 bases from V and 7 bases from J, with 12 bases between. The CDR3 has 13 residues.

This clonotype was seen many times. In DNA form, the CDR3 reads TGTGCCAGCAGCTTAAGAGGCAGGGATATAGGGAATGAGCAGTTCTTC. Encoded protein: CASSLRGRDIGNEQFF. The rearrangement uses TRBV7-2 and TRBJ2-1; tentatively, D is TRBD1 (5 bases). This CDR3 comprises 16 residues. Trimming stripped 2 bases from V and 7 bases from J, with 18 bases between. The germline V gene encodes CDR1 SGHTA and CDR2 FQGNSA. The full variable domain, in which reference TRBV7-2 and TRBJ2-1 provide the parts outside the CDR3, is GAGVSQSPSNKVTEKGKDVELRCDPISGHTALYWYRQSLGQGLEFLIYFQGNSAPDKSGLPSDRFSAERTGGSVSTLTIQRTQQEDSAVYLCASSLRGRDIGNEQFFGPGTRLTVL.

This clonotype was observed a single time. Given a much more abundant clone one base away, this may be a read error. The rearrangement links TRBV6-2 or TRBV6-3 to TRBJ1-3; no clear D. Germline CDR1 reads MNHEY; CDR2 reads SVGEGT. The CDR3 sequence is 15 residues long. Here the CDR3 reads CASSYSGNSGDTIYF. CDR3 nucleotides: TGTGCCAGCAGTTACTCTGGAAACTCTGGAGACACCATATATTTT.

To note about this clonotype: Possible read error: a much larger clone is one base away. The V call is TRBV20-1, the J call TRBJ2-7; 11 positions agree with TRBD1. CDR1 DFQATT and CDR2 SNEGSKA come from the germline V gene (reference sequence). This CDR3 comprises 14 residues. J lost 3 bases, V lost 6 bases, and 7 bases had no gene match. The chain's CDR3 is CSARDRGGCYEQYF. The CDR3, as DNA: TGCAGTGCCAGGGACAGGGGGGGCTGCTACGAGCAGTACTTC.

The chain couples TRBV4-1 to TRBJ2-6; either TRBD1 or TRBD2 may fit D (5 bases each). V was pared by 5 bases and J by 2 bases, with 10 bases between. This CDR3 region has 15 residues. Germline loops: CDR1 MGHRA, CDR2 YSYEKL. CDR3 coding DNA: TGCGCCAGCAGCTCCGGGGCGGCTGGGGCCAACGTCCTGACTTTC. Protein: CASSSGAAGANVLTF.